Following are 9 T cell receptor beta chains from one sample sequenced in a study of blood T cell repertoires in COVID-19. TCRdb's copy holds only in-frame clones and misses some; the assay was immunoSEQ multiplex PCR. The sample contains roughly 440,000 clones, more than 70% of which appear only once. The material sequenced was peripheral blood. The origin of the receptors is a woman aged 45-59 years with COVID-19, enrolled during active disease.

The V gene is TRBV9, the J gene TRBJ2-4; TRBD2 agrees at 10 bases. Trimming at V came to 4 bases and at J to 0 bases, leaving 4 bases not matched to a gene. Germline CDR1 and CDR2: SGDLS and YYNGEE. The CDR3 is 16 amino acids. CDR3 sequence: CASSPTSGAAKNIQYF. In DNA form, the CDR3 reads TGTGCCAGCAGCCCTACTAGCGGGGCAGCCAAAAACATTCAGTACTTC. Looking up the rest from reference TRBV9 and TRBJ2-4 gives the full variable domain: DSGVTQTPKHLITATGQRVTLRCSPRSGDLSVYWYQQSLDQGLQFLIQYYNGEERAKGNILERFSAQQFPDLHSELNLSSLELGDSALYFCASSPTSGAAKNIQYFGAGTRLSVL.

The V gene is TRBV2, the J gene TRBJ1-2; possibly TRBD1 for D (5 bases). Germline assignment: CDR1 SNHLY and CDR2 FYNNEI. V lost 1 base and J lost 7, with 10 bases in between. The CDR3 sequence is 13 residues long. The CDR3 DNA reads TGTGCCAGCAGTGAAGGTCAGGGTATTGGCTACACCTTC. Translating it yields CASSEGQGIGYTF.

This sequence joins TRBV13 and TRBJ1-6; TRBD1 matches 7 bases. With 2 bases clipped from V and 7 bases from J, the junction kept 5 bases outside the gene matches. Looked up from germline, CDR1 is PRHDT and CDR2 is FYEKMQ (reference sequence). The CDR3 runs 15 residues. CDR3 in DNA: TGTGCCAGCAGCTTATGGGACAGACGGAATTCACCCCTCCACTTT. Protein product: CASSLWDRRNSPLHF. The entire variable domain, with the rest obtained from reference TRBV13 and TRBJ1-6, is as follows: AAGVIQSPRHLIKEKRETATLKCYPIPRHDTVYWYQQGPGQDPQFLISFYEKMQSDKGSIPDRFSAQQFSDYHSELNMSSLELGDSALYFCASSLWDRRNSPLHFGNGTRLTVT.

The chain has TRBV27 and TRBJ2-7, with D possibly matching TRBD2 (7 bases). CDR1 MNHEY and CDR2 SMNVEV come from the germline V gene (reference sequence). V gave up 8 bases and J gave up 7 bases, with 12 bases separating them. This CDR3 is 11 amino acids long. Here the CDR3 reads CASAEGGEQYF. For the CDR3, the DNA is TGTGCCAGCGCTGAGGGGGGGGAGCAGTACTTC.

CDR3 nucleotides: TGTGCCACCAGCAGTTTAGGGAGGGGGGGGACTGAAGCTTTCTTT. Its protein is CATSSLGRGGTEAFF. The chain links TRBV15 to TRBJ1-1; TRBD1 is a possible D gene (6 bases). Germline V lookup: CDR1 LNHNV, CDR2 YYDKDF (reference sequence). The CDR3 spans 15 residues. V lost 3 bases and J 5 bases, leaving 16 bases between the germline ends.

The V call is TRBV18, the J call TRBJ1-6, with a possible D match to TRBD1 (6 bases). The V end lost 2 bases, the J end lost 15 bases, and 17 bases lay between the germline ends. The germline V gene encodes CDR1 KGHSH and CDR2 LQKENI. CDR3 length: 14 amino acids. The CDR3 DNA is TGTGCCAGCTCACCAGGACAGCCCCCCTCGGTCCTCCACTTT. Residues: CASSPGQPPSVLHF.

The chain couples TRBV30 to TRBJ1-1; D gene unclear. Per germline, CDR1 GTSNPN and CDR2 SVGIG (reference sequence). Deletions cut 2 bases from V and 1 base from J, with 8 bases between. The CDR3 length is 13 residues. CDR3 sequence reads: CAWSPLGNTEAFF. CDR3 bases: TGTGCCTGGAGTCCCCTAGGGAACACTGAAGCTTTCTTT. The full variable domain, completed using reference TRBV30 and TRBJ1-1, is SQTIHQWPATLVQPVGSPLSLECTVEGTSNPNLYWYRQAAGRGLQLLFYSVGIGQISSEVPQNLSASRPQDRQFILSSKKLLLSDSGFYLCAWSPLGNTEAFFGQGTRLTVV.

This rearrangement joins TRBV29-1 to TRBJ2-7, with 10 bases fitting TRBD1. The CDR3 sequence is 12 residues long. From germline, CDR1 is SQVTM and CDR2 ANQGSEA. V gave up 4 bases and J gave up 7 bases; unmatched junction bases: 4. DNA for the CDR3: TGCAGCGTTGGACAGGGGGCGGATGAGCAGTACTTC. Its translation is CSVGQGADEQYF.

Remarks on this clone: The same CDR3 can be traced to other DNA sequences in this sample. This rearrangement joins TRBV11-3 to TRBJ2-1; possible D gene TRBD1, 5 bases. V gave up 1 base and J gave up 0 bases, with 7 bases separating them. Germline V gives CDR1 SGHNT, CDR2 YENEEA. The CDR3 runs 15 residues. CDR3 DNA sequence: TGTGCCAGCAGCTTAGGGGGCCCCTCCTACAATGAGCAGTTCTTC. Encoded protein: CASSLGGPSYNEQFF.